This T cell receptor (beta chain) appears in the sequencing data of a study of shared clonotypes between healthy human individuals. Study results and limitations: Clonotypes not shared had lower generation probabilities than those common to all four donors.

HIV-negative, healthy adults without recent acute infections or vaccinations were the donors. Adults of Caucasian background living in Nashville, Tennessee made up all donors. Concerning this clone itself: Its antigen remains unknown.

The CDR3 is 18 residues long. The V segment lost 4 bases and the J segment 2 bases; nucleotides outside the gene matches: 16. The germline CDR1 and CDR2 sequences are MNHNS and SASEGT. Assay: immunoSEQ multiplex PCR; the TCRdb copy retains only in-frame clones and omits some. The data show a few million clones, about 94% seen once. The sequencing input was naive CD4+ T cells sorted from blood. The subset here: CD45RA+ positively selected. The chain uses TRBV6-1 and TRBJ2-7; 8 bases agree with TRBD1. The receptor comes from a young man in good health. CDR3 loop: CASSGGPGGGRGTYEQYF. The CDR3, as DNA: TGTGCCAGCAGTGGGGGCCCAGGGGGCGGCAGGGGAACCTACGAGCAGTACTTC.